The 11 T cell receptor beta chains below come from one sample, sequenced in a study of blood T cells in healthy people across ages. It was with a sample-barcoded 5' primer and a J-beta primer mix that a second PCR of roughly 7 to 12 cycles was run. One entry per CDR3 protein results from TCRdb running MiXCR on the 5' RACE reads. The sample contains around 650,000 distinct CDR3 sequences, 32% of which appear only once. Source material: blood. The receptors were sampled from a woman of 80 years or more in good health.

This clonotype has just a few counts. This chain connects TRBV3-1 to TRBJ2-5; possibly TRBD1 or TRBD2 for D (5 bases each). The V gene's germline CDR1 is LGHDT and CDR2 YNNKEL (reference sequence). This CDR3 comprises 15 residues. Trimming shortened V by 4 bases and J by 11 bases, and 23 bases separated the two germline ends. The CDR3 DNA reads TGTGCCAGCAGCCCCACTAAGAAGGGACCCAATGAGCAGTACTTC. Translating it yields CASSPTKKGPNEQYF.

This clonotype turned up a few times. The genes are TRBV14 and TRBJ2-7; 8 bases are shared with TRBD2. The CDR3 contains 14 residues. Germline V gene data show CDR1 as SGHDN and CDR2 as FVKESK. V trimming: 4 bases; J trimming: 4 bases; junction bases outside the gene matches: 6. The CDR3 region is CASSRPGGRYEQYF. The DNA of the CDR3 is TGTGCCAGCAGCCGGCCGGGAGGGAGGTACGAGCAGTACTTC.

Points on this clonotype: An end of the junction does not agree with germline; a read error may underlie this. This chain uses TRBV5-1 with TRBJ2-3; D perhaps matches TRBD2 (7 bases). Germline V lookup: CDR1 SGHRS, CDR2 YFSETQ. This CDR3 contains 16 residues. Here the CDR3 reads CASSPFRGAETGTQYF. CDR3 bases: TGCGCCAGCAGCCCCTTCCGGGGGGCTGAGACAGGTACGCAGTATTTT.

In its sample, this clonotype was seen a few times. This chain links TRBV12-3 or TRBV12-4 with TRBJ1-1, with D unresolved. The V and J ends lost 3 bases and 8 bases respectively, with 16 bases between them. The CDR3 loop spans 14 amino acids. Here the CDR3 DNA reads TGTGCCAGCAGTTTTGAAGGAAGGTTTTCGGAAGCTTTCTTT. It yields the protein CASSFEGRFSEAFF.

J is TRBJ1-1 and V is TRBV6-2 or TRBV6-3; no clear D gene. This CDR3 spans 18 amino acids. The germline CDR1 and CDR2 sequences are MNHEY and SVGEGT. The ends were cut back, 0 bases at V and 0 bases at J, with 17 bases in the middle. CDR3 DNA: TGTGCCAGCAGTTACTCGAGTATTCTGGGGAAAATGAACACTGAAGCTTTCTTT. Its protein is CASSYSSILGKMNTEAFF.

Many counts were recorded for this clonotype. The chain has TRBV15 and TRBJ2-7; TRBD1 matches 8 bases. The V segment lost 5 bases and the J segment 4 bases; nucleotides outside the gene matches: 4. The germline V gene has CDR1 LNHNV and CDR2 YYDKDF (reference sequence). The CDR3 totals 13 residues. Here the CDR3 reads CATSPRQGYEQYF. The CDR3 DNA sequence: TGTGCCACCAGCCCTCGACAGGGGTACGAGCAGTACTTC.

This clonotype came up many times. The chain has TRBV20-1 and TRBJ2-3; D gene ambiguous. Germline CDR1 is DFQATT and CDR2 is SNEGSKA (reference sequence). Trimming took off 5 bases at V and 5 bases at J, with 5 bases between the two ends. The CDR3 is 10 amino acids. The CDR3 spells CSAPLDTQYF. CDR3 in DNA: TGCAGTGCTCCCCTAGATACGCAGTATTTT.

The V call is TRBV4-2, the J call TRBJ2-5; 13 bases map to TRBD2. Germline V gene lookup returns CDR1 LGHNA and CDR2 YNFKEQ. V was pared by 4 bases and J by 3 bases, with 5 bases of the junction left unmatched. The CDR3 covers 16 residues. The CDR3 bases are TGTGCCAGCAGCCCCCGGACTAGCGGGAGCAAAGAGACCCAGTACTTC. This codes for CASSPRTSGSKETQYF.

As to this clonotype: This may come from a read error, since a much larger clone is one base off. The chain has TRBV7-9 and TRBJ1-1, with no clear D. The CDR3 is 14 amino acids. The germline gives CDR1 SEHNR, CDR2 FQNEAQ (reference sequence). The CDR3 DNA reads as TGTGCCAGCAGCTTACGTGAGGAGAACGCTGAAGCTTTCTTT. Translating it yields CASSLREENAEAFF.

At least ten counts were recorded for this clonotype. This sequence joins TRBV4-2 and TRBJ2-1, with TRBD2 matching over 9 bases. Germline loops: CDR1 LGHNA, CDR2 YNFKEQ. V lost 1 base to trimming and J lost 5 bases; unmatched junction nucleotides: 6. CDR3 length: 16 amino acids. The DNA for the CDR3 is TGTGCCAGCAGCCAAGTAGCGGGGGCGATTAACAATGAGCAGTTCTTC. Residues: CASSQVAGAINNEQFF.

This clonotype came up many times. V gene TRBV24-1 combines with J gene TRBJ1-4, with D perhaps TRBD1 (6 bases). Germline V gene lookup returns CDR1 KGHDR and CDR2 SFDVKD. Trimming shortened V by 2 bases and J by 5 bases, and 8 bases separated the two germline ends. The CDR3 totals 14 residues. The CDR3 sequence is CATSDSGVNEKLFF. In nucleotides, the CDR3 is TGTGCCACCAGTGATTCAGGGGTAAATGAAAAACTGTTTTTT.